Listed here are 2 T cell receptor beta chains from one sample, sequenced in a study of CD8 T cells in Susac syndrome. With random hexamers, reverse transcription was performed on about 0.45 to 1 ug of RNA. A single record per CDR3 protein comes from TCRdb applying MiXCR to the immunoSEQ multiplex PCR reads. The sample has roughly 150,000 distinct CDR3 sequences; just over 90% are singletons. The sample was CD4+ T cells from PBMCs. Receptor source: a human donor in good health.

This clonotype was found once. This rearrangement joins TRBV6-1 to TRBJ1-1, with D maybe TRBD1 (6 bases). Germline V gene data show CDR1 as MNHNS and CDR2 as SASEGT. This CDR3 has 13 amino acids. V lost 6 bases, J lost 4 bases, and 12 bases lay in between. The CDR3 bases are TGTGCCAGCAGAGACAGGTGGGTCACTGAAGCTTTCTTT. Protein: CASRDRWVTEAFF.

This chain connects TRBV18 to TRBJ2-1, with 8 positions matching TRBD1. This CDR3 has 14 residues. With 1 base clipped from V and 10 bases from J, the junction kept 6 bases outside the gene matches. Germline V gene lookup returns CDR1 KGHSH and CDR2 LQKENI. The CDR3 DNA sequence: TGTGCCAGCTCACCACTTCAGGGGGCAGGGGAGCAGTTCTTC. Translation: CASSPLQGAGEQFF.